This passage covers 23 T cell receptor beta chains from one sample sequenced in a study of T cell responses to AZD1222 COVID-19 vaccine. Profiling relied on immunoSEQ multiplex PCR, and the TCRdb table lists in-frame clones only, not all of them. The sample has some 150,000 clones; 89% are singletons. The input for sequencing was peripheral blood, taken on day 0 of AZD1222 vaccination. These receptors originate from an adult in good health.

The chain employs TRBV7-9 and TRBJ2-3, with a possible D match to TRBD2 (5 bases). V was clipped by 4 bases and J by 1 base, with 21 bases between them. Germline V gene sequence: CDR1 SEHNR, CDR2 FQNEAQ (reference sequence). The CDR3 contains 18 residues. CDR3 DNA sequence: TGTGCCAGCAGCTCGCCTTTTATGGAGGCCACCCGCACAGATACGCAGTATTTT. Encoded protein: CASSSPFMEATRTDTQYF.

CDR3 nucleotide sequence: TGTGCCAGTAGTTTCGATAGCGGGGTCACAGATACGCAGTATTTT. Translated: CASSFDSGVTDTQYF. The chain combines TRBV19 with TRBJ2-3, with TRBD2 identical over 8 bases. The germline V gene has CDR1 LNHDA and CDR2 SQIVND (reference sequence). The CDR3 runs to 15 residues. The V gene end was trimmed by 5 bases and the J gene end by 2 bases; junction bases not matched to a gene: 6.

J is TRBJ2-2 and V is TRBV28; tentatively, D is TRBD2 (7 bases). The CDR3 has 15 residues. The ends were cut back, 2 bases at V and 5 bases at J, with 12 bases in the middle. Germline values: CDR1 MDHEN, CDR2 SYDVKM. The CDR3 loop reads CASSLGKGGTGELFF. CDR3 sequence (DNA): TGTGCCAGCAGTTTAGGCAAGGGGGGGACCGGGGAGCTGTTTTTT.

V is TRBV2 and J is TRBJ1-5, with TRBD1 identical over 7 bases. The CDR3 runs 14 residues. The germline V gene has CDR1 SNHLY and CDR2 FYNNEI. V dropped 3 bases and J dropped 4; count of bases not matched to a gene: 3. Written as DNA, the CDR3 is TGTGCCAGCAGTGAGACAGGGCCGAATCAGCCCCAGCATTTT. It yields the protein CASSETGPNQPQHF.

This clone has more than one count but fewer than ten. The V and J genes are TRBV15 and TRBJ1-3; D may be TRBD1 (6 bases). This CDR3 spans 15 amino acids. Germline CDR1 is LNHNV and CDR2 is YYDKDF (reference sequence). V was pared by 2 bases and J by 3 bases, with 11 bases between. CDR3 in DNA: TGTGCCACCAGCAGAACAGGGTCGGGTGGAAACACCATATATTTT. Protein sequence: CATSRTGSGGNTIYF.

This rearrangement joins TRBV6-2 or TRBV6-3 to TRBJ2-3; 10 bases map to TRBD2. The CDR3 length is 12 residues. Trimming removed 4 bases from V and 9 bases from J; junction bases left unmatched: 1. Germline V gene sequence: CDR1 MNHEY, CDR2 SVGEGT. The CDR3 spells CASSSGLATQYF. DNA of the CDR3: TGTGCCAGCAGTTCGGGACTAGCGACGCAGTATTTT.

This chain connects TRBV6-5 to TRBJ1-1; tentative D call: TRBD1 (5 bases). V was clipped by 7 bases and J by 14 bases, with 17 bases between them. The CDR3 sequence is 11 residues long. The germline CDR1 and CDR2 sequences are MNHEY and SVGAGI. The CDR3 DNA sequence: TGTGCCAGCAAGAAGGGGACCGATCTCTTCTTT. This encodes CASKKGTDLFF.

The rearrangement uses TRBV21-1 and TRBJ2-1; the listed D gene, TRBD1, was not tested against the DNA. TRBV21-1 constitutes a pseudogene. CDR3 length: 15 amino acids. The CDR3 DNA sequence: TGTGCCAGCCGCCGACGGACAGGACCCTACAATGAGCAGTTCTTC. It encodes CASRRRTGPYNEQFF.

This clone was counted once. The CDR3 protein is CASSMARATGGYTF. CDR3 coding DNA: TGTGCCAGTAGTATGGCACGGGCAACGGGCGGCTACACCTTC. The chain employs TRBV19 and TRBJ1-2, with D unclear. V lost 3 bases to trimming and J lost 8 bases, with 16 bases between them. The germline gives CDR1 LNHDA, CDR2 SQIVND (reference sequence). CDR3 length: 14 amino acids.

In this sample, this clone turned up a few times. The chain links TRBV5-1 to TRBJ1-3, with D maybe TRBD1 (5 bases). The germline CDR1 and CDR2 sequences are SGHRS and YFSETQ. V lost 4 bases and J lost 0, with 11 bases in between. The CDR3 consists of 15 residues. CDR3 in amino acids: CASSLPGGSGNTIYF. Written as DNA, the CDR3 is TGCGCCAGCAGCCTACCGGGGGGCTCTGGAAACACCATATATTTT.

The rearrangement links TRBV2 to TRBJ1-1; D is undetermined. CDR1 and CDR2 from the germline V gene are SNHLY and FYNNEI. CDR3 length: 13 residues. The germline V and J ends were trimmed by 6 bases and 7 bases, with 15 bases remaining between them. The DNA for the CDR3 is TGTGCCAGCAGAAAAGAGGCGAAACTTGAAGCTTTCTTT. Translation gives CASRKEAKLEAFF.

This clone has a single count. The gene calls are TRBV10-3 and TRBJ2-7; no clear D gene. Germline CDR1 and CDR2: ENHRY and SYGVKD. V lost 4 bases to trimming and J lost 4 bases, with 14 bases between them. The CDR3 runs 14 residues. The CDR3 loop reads CAISATASGYEQYF. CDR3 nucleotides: TGTGCCATCAGTGCGACCGCCTCGGGTTACGAGCAGTACTTC.

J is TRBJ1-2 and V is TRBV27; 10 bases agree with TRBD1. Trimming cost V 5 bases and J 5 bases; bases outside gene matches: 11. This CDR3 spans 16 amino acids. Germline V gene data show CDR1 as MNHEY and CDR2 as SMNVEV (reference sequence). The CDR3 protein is CASSRDRGGVPYGYTF. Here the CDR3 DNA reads TGTGCCAGCAGTAGGGACAGGGGAGGCGTCCCTTATGGCTACACCTTC.

In DNA, the CDR3 is TGTGCCAGCAGTGGTGCCGCGGATACGCAGTATTTT. Its protein is CASSGAADTQYF. This rearrangement joins TRBV12-3 or TRBV12-4 to TRBJ2-3, with unresolved D. The CDR3 has 12 amino acids. V dropped 5 bases and J dropped 6 bases, with 9 bases sitting between them.

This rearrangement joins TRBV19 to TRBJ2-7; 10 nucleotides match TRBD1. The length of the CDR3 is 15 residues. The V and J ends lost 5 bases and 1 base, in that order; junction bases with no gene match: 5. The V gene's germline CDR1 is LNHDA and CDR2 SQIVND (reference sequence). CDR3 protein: CASSGPGQGSYEQYF. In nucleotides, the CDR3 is TGTGCCAGTAGTGGGCCGGGACAGGGGTCCTACGAGCAGTACTTC.

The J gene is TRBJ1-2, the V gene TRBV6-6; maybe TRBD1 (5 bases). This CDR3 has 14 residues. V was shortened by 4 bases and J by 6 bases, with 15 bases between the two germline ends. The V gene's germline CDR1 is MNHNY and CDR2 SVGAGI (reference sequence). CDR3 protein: CASSFKGAWDGYTF. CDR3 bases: TGTGCCAGCAGTTTCAAAGGGGCTTGGGATGGCTACACCTTC.

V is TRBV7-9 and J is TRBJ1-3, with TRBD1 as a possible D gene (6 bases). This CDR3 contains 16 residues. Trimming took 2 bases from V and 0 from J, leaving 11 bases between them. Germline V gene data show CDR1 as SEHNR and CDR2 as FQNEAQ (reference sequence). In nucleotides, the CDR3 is TGTGCCAGCAGCTTATCACAGGGCTACTCTGGAAACACCATATATTTT. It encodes CASSLSQGYSGNTIYF.

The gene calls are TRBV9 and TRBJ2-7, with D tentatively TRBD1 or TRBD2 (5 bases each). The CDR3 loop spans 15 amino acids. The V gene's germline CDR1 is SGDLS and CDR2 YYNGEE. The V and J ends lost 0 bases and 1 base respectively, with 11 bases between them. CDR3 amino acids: CASSVGDPLSYEQYF. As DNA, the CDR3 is TGTGCCAGCAGCGTAGGGGACCCCCTTTCCTACGAGCAGTACTTC.

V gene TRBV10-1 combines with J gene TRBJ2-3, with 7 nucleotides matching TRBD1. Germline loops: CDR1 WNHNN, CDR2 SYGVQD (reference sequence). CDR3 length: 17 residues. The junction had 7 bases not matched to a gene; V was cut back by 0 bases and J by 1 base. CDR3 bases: TGCGCCAGCAGTGAGTCGAATCAGGGGGTTGGCACAGATACGCAGTATTTT. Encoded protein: CASSESNQGVGTDTQYF.

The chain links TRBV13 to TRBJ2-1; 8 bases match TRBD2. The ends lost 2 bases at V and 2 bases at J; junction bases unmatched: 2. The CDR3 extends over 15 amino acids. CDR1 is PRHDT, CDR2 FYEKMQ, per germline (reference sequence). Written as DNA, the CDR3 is TGTGCCAGCAGCTTACGGGGGGGCACCTACAATGAGCAGTTCTTC. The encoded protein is CASSLRGGTYNEQFF.

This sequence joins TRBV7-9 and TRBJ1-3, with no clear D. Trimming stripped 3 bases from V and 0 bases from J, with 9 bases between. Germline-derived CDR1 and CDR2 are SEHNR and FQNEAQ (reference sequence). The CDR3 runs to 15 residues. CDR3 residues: CASSFYRPSGNTIYF. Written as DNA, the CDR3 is TGTGCCAGCAGCTTTTACAGACCCTCTGGAAACACCATATATTTT.

CDR3 DNA: TGTGCCAGCCTGAGGGGGACAGGGCGCACCGGGGAGCTGTTTTTT. Amino acids: CASLRGTGRTGELFF. The chain joins TRBV28 to TRBJ2-2, with 9 positions matching TRBD1. The CDR3 is 15 residues long. The V gene's germline CDR1 is MDHEN and CDR2 SYDVKM. The V segment lost 8 bases and the J segment 4 bases; nucleotides outside the gene matches: 8.

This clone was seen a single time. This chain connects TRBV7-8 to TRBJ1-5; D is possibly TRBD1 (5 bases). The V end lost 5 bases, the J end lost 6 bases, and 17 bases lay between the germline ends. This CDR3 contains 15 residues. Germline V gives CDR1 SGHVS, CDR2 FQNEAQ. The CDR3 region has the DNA TGTGCCAGCAGCCCCAGTTGGGGCGCTAGTCAGCCCCAGCATTTT. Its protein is CASSPSWGASQPQHF.